A single sample is the source of the 21 T cell receptor beta chains below, sequenced in a study of T cells after yellow fever vaccination. TCRdb re-derived calls from the 5' RACE reads in MiXCR, one entry per CDR3 protein. The sample shows 550,000 to 750,000 distinct CDR3 sequences, approximately 12% of them seen only once. Sequenced material: PBMCs, taken on the day of the yellow fever booster vaccination. These receptors originate from a man aged 25 to 40 who received the YFV17D yellow fever vaccine.

V usage is TRBV5-6 and J usage is TRBJ2-3; a weak D match, TRBD2 (6 bases). The CDR3 totals 16 residues. V gave up 0 bases and J gave up 5 bases, with 16 bases separating them. From germline, CDR1 is SGHDT and CDR2 YYEEEE. The CDR3, as DNA: TGTGCCAGCAGCTTGGCGGGCTCGGGACTGGAAGATACGCAGTATTTT. This codes for CASSLAGSGLEDTQYF.

This clonotype was seen a few times. The chain carries TRBV7-2 and TRBJ2-3, with D unclear. The V gene's germline CDR1 is SGHTA and CDR2 FQGNSA. V was pared by 3 bases and J by 2 bases, with 9 bases between. This CDR3 has 14 amino acids. For the CDR3, the DNA is TGTGCCAGCAGCTTTATGGGCCTCACAGATACGCAGTATTTT. It translates to CASSFMGLTDTQYF. The whole variable domain, remainder taken from reference TRBV7-2 and TRBJ2-3, is GAGVSQSPSNKVTEKGKDVELRCDPISGHTALYWYRQSLGQGLEFLIYFQGNSAPDKSGLPSDRFSAERTGGSVSTLTIQRTQQEDSAVYLCASSFMGLTDTQYFGPGTRLTVL.

V and J are TRBV25-1 and TRBJ1-4; D is undetermined. The CDR3 is 15 amino acids. Germline V gene data show CDR1 as MGHDK and CDR2 as SYGVNS. V lost 2 bases and J lost 4, with 11 bases in between. The CDR3 sequence: CASSEELRLNEKLFF. DNA for the CDR3: TGTGCCAGCAGTGAAGAACTACGCCTTAATGAAAAACTGTTTTTT. Supplemented by reference TRBV25-1 and TRBJ1-4, the full variable domain reads EADIYQTPRYLVIGTGKKITLECSQTMGHDKMYWYQQDPGMELHLIHYSYGVNSTEKGDLSSESTVSRIRTEHFPLTLESARPSHTSQYLCASSEELRLNEKLFFGSGTQLSVL.

This chain links TRBV5-1 with TRBJ2-3; the D gene is possibly TRBD1 (5 bases). This CDR3 is 17 amino acids long. V lost 2 bases and J 3 bases, leaving 19 bases between the germline ends. Germline V gene sequence: CDR1 SGHRS, CDR2 YFSETQ. CDR3 DNA sequence: TGCGCCAGCAGCTTATGGTGGGGCCCGCCAGGAACAGATACGCAGTATTTT. Protein product: CASSLWWGPPGTDTQYF.

This clonotype was found a few times. V is TRBV10-3 and J is TRBJ2-5; possibly TRBD1 or TRBD2 for D (5 bases each). This CDR3 contains 13 residues. Trimming removed 7 bases at V and 5 bases at J, with 14 bases between. Germline V CDR1 and CDR2: ENHRY, SYGVKD. The CDR3 DNA sequence: TGTGCCATCATGTCGGGGCCCGGGGAGACCCAGTACTTC. The encoded protein is CAIMSGPGETQYF.

This clonotype occurred a few times. The V and J genes are TRBV7-9 and TRBJ2-1; 16 bases agree with TRBD2. CDR1 and CDR2 from the germline V gene are SEHNR and FQNEAQ (reference sequence). V was pared by 5 bases and J by 7 bases, with 5 bases of the junction left unmatched. This CDR3 has 16 residues. CDR3 DNA sequence: TGTGCCAGCAGCAGACCGGGACTAGCGGGAGGGAATGAGCAGTTCTTC. Residues: CASSRPGLAGGNEQFF.

This clonotype occurred a few times. This rearrangement joins TRBV19 to TRBJ1-1, with D perhaps matching TRBD1 (6 bases). Deletions cut 1 base from V and 2 bases from J, with 14 bases between. Germline V gene lookup returns CDR1 LNHDA and CDR2 SQIVND (reference sequence). The CDR3 sequence is 16 residues long. DNA for the CDR3: TGTGCCAGTAGTATAGCAGGGGCAGGGGTAAACACTGAAGCTTTCTTT. Translating gives CASSIAGAGVNTEAFF.

In this sample, this clonotype turned up a few times. The chain joins TRBV6-1 to TRBJ1-5; no reliable D call. Germline V gives CDR1 MNHNS, CDR2 SASEGT. Trimming removed 5 bases from V and 3 bases from J, with 8 bases in between. The CDR3 sequence is 13 residues long. In DNA, the CDR3 is TGTGCCAGCAGTCCGCTATTCAATCAGCCCCAGCATTTT. It specifies CASSPLFNQPQHF.

This clonotype was seen only a few times. This chain joins TRBV20-1 and TRBJ1-6, with 8 bases matching TRBD1. Germline V gene lookup returns CDR1 DFQATT and CDR2 SNEGSKA (reference sequence). This CDR3 contains 12 residues. The ends lost 6 bases at V and 7 bases at J; junction bases unmatched: 2. In nucleotides, the CDR3 is TGCAGTGCCAGGGACAGGAATTCACCCCTCCACTTT. Translation: CSARDRNSPLHF.

The V gene is TRBV6-2 or TRBV6-3, the J gene TRBJ1-5; D unclear. The CDR3 loop spans 14 amino acids. CDR1 is MNHEY, CDR2 SVGEGT, per germline. The V end was cut by 2 bases, the J end by 4 bases, with 9 bases between. In nucleotides, the CDR3 is TGTGCCAGCAGTTACAAGGGCAAAAATCAGCCCCAGCATTTT. Protein product: CASSYKGKNQPQHF.

This clonotype was found a few times. The V call is TRBV2, the J call TRBJ2-7; weak D call: TRBD2 (6 bases). CDR1 is SNHLY, CDR2 FYNNEI, per germline. V was pared by 1 base and J by 4 bases, with 20 bases between. CDR3 length equals 17 residues. As DNA, the CDR3 is TGTGCCAGCAGTGAAGTAGGAGGAGGGCGGGTGACGTACGAGCAGTACTTC. Protein sequence: CASSEVGGGRVTYEQYF.

This clonotype was found a few times. This chain joins TRBV13 and TRBJ2-7; TRBD1 or TRBD2 may be the D gene (5 bases each). The CDR3 is 14 residues long. From germline, CDR1 is PRHDT and CDR2 FYEKMQ (reference sequence). The V end was cut by 5 bases, the J end by 3 bases, with 14 bases between. The CDR3 loop reads CASSPEGQSYEQYF. In DNA form, the CDR3 reads TGTGCCAGCAGCCCAGAGGGGCAGAGCTACGAGCAGTACTTC.

In this sample, this clonotype turned up many times. The chain combines TRBV11-2 with TRBJ2-5; the D gene is possibly TRBD2 (6 bases). Trimming took 3 bases from V and 5 from J, leaving 10 bases between them. This CDR3 has 13 amino acids. Germline V gene data show CDR1 as SGHAT and CDR2 as FQNNGV. The CDR3 bases are TGTGCCAGCAGCTTTACCCGGGAGGAGACCCAGTACTTC. Its translation is CASSFTREETQYF.

This chain connects TRBV12-3 or TRBV12-4 to TRBJ1-1; weak D call: TRBD1 (6 bases). V was trimmed by 7 bases and J by 8 bases, leaving 11 bases between them. This CDR3 spans 11 amino acids. The CDR3 region is CASTHGTEAFF. The CDR3, as DNA: TGTGCCAGCACACACGGGACAGAAGCTTTCTTT.

CDR3 region: CASRPPGLAGLKFF. CDR3 DNA: TGTGCCAGCAGACCCCCGGGACTAGCGGGACTCAAGTTCTTC. V is TRBV12-3 or TRBV12-4 and J is TRBJ2-1; 13 nucleotides match TRBD2. CDR3 size: 14 residues. V was clipped by 6 bases and J by 14 bases; unmatched bases: 10.

The chain employs TRBV20-1 and TRBJ2-7; TRBD1 aligns across 7 bases. From germline, CDR1 is DFQATT and CDR2 SNEGSKA (reference sequence). This CDR3 comprises 11 residues. Losses at the gene ends were 2 bases for V and 7 bases for J; bases not matched to a gene: 2. This CDR3 reads CSARWDREQYF. CDR3 nucleotides: TGCAGTGCTAGATGGGACAGAGAGCAGTACTTC.

This clonotype was detected many times. CDR3 nucleotide sequence: TGCAGTGCTACCGAAAGGGGGGCTAGTATGGCAGATACGCAGTATTTT. This translates into CSATERGASMADTQYF. This rearrangement joins TRBV20-1 to TRBJ2-3; D is tentatively TRBD1 or TRBD2 (6 bases each). The CDR3 sequence is 16 residues long. V was pared by 4 bases and J by 4 bases, with 21 bases between. Germline CDR1 reads DFQATT; CDR2 reads SNEGSKA (reference sequence).

This clonotype was recorded a few times. The V call is TRBV6-2 or TRBV6-3, the J call TRBJ2-1, with D hard to call. The germline gives CDR1 MNHEY, CDR2 SVGEGT. V lost 3 bases, J lost 3 bases, and 6 bases lay in between. The CDR3 extends over 13 amino acids. The CDR3 region is CASSYRLYNEQFF. The CDR3 region has the DNA TGTGCCAGCAGTTATCGGCTCTACAATGAGCAGTTCTTC.

There are many counts of this clonotype. The gene calls are TRBV10-3 and TRBJ2-6; TRBD2 aligns across 7 bases. V gave up 8 bases and J gave up 0 bases; unmatched junction bases: 7. The CDR3 runs to 16 residues. Germline V gives CDR1 ENHRY, CDR2 SYGVKD. CDR3 DNA sequence: TGTGCCATCCCAGCGGGACCCATCTCTGGGGCCAACGTCCTGACTTTC. It is translated as CAIPAGPISGANVLTF.

This clonotype was detected only a few times. The V gene is TRBV3-1, the J gene TRBJ2-1; D unclear. Germline V gene sequence: CDR1 LGHDT, CDR2 YNNKEL (reference sequence). The CDR3 contains 13 residues. Trimming removed 1 base from V and 2 bases from J, with 3 bases in between. CDR3 protein: CASSQGAYNEQFF. The CDR3 DNA reads as TGTGCCAGCAGCCAAGGGGCCTACAATGAGCAGTTCTTC.

This rearrangement joins TRBV9 to TRBJ2-3; D is ambiguous. With 4 bases removed from V and 5 bases from J, the gap between germline ends came to 11 bases. Germline V gives CDR1 SGDLS, CDR2 YYNGEE. The CDR3 has 13 residues. The CDR3 nucleotides read TGTGCCAGCAGCCCCCAGCAGCGAGATACGCAGTATTTT. Encoded protein: CASSPQQRDTQYF.